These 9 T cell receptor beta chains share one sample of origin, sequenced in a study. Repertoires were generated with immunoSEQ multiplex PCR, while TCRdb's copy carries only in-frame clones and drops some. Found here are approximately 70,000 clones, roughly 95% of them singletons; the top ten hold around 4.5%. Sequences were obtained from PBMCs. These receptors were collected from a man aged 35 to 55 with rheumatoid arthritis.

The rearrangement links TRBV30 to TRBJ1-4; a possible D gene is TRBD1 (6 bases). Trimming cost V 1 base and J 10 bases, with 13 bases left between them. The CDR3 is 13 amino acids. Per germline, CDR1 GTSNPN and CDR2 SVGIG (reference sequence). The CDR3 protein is CAWSESRGGKLFF. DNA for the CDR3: TGTGCCTGGAGTGAATCCAGGGGCGGAAAACTGTTTTTT.

For the CDR3, the DNA is TGTGCCAGCTCCCCCGGGGGACCTAATGAGCAGTTCTTC. Translating gives CASSPGGPNEQFF. The chain combines TRBV7-2 with TRBJ2-1; perhaps TRBD2 as D (6 bases). With 8 bases removed from V and 7 bases from J, the gap between germline ends came to 15 bases. CDR1 SGHTA and CDR2 FQGNSA come from the germline V gene. CDR3 size: 13 residues.

The CDR3 DNA sequence: TGTGCCAGCAGCCCCAGGTCGGTGGGAGCAAACTATGGCTACACCTTC. Protein product: CASSPRSVGANYGYTF. The V and J genes are TRBV3-1 (or the pseudogene TRBV3-2) and TRBJ1-2; D uncertain. Germline V gene lookup returns CDR1 LGHDT and CDR2 YNNKEL (reference sequence). The V and J ends lost 4 bases and 2 bases respectively, with 17 bases between them. CDR3 length: 16 residues.

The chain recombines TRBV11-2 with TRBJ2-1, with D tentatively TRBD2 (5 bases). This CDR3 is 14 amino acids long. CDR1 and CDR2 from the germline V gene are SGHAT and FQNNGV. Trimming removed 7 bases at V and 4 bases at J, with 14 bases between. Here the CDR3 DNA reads TGTGCCAGCACCCCTACCGGACTTTACAATGAGCAGTTCTTC. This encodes CASTPTGLYNEQFF.

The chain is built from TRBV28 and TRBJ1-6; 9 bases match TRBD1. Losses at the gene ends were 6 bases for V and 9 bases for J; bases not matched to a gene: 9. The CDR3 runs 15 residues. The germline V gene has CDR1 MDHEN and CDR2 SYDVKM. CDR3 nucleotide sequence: TGTGCCAGCAGGGACCAACAGGGGGCAACTTCACCCCTCCACTTT. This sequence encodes CASRDQQGATSPLHF.

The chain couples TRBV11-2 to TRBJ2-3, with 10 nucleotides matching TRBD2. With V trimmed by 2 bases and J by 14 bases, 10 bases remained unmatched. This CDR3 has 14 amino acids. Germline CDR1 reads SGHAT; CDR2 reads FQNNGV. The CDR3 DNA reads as TGTGCCAGCAGCTTAACTAGCGGGATTTTCCCCAGGTATTTT. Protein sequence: CASSLTSGIFPRYF.

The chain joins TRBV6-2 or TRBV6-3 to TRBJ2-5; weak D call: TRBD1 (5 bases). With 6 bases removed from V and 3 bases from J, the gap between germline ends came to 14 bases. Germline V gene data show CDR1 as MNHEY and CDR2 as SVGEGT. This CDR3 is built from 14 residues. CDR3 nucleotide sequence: TGTGCCAGCAGCTTTTGGGGCGTGAAAGAGACCCAGTACTTC. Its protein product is CASSFWGVKETQYF.

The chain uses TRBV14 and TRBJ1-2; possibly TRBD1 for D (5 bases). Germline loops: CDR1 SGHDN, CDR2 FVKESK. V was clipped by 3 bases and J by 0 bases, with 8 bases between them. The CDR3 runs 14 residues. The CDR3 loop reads CASSQETANYGYTF. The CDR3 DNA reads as TGTGCCAGCAGCCAGGAGACAGCTAACTATGGCTACACCTTC.

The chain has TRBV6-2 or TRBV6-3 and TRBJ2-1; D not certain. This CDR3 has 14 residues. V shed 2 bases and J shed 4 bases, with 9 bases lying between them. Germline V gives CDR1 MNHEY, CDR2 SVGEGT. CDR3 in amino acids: CASSYRSLYNEQFF. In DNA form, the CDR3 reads TGTGCCAGCAGTTACAGGTCCCTATACAATGAGCAGTTCTTC.